This TCR beta chain was profiled in a study of cytotoxic CD8 clonotypes in ibrutinib-treated CLL (dated by TCRdb to the early 2020s). General notes on the study: The cohort included roughly 15 treatment-naive and some twelve relapsed/refractory patients; roughly 17 were IGHV unmutated. Partial responses were observed in about 25 patients and complete responses in 2; after a median follow-up of roughly 72 months, remission was maintained in roughly 15 patients and progression was observed in 12. Response samples were taken after a median of around 13 months on treatment, ranging from about 6 to 36 months. Samples averaged approximately 250,000 productive templates and 94,082 productive rearrangements. Of the 86 people in the trial, around 25 had longitudinal samples available. Cryopreserved peripheral blood mononuclear cells were obtained prior to treatment, at the time of response, and at either disease progression or sustained remission. Every remission and progressive disease sample was obtained while ibrutinib was still being received by the patients.

What the study reported, not specific to this receptor: Lymph node repertoires were not examined, and the timing of sampling was not matched between patients in sustained remission and those whose disease progressed. Public clonotypes were rare and either contracted or stayed stable during treatment, and the rise in clonality at ibrutinib response reflected the expansion of private clonotypes. Clonality increased at ibrutinib response, stayed stable in sustained remission, and fell back toward baseline at progression. Baseline clonality exceeded that of age-matched healthy donors and correlated strongly with circulating CD8+ T-cell counts.

The goal of deep resolution MiSeq sequencing was a depth between 1 in 1 million and 1 in 200,000 T cells, and coverage averaged 10x per clonotype. The immunoSEQ hsTCRB Kit was used to generate TCR beta libraries. As for the original processing: Data were analyzed with ImmunoSEQ Data Assistant and ImmunoSEQ Analyzer, with V, D and J genes assigned per IMGT definitions. Clonality, which ranges from 0 to 1, was calculated as one minus the normalized Shannon entropy of productive rearrangement frequencies. Only overrepresented clonotypes making up at least 0.05% of the repertoire of each patient were included in the public clonotype analysis. Fewer than 15 repertoires from age-matched healthy donors, obtained from immuneACCESS, served as clonality controls. Drawn from immuneACCESS, this table holds only the in-frame rearrangements with V and J called that TCRdb kept. Clones are partly lost; checked studies trace under half to an unresolved V gene and leave the rest unexplained. V and J calls plus clone size are reproduced from that table; the DNA served to infer D and trimming. The table for this sample lists 200,000 to 250,000 clones; more than 65% of them were counted only once. About 6% of the sample is held by the ten biggest clonotypes.

To note about this clone: Its antigen is unknown. Base quality data are lacking; no much larger clone is found one base away.

Sample time point, as interpreted from the label and publication: approximately eleven months on ibrutinib. Approximately 2 micrograms of genomic DNA were extracted from cryopreserved PBMCs for TCR beta library preparation. Longitudinal blood samples from CLL patients on ibrutinib monotherapy were analyzed using high-throughput TCR beta sequencing. The patients took part in an open-label, single-center phase 2 trial of ibrutinib monotherapy. The sample in question was PBMCs, obtained after 12 months of ibrutinib treatment. This clonotype was sampled from a human donor with chronic lymphocytic leukemia.

CDR3 protein: CASSGDTDTQYF. The DNA sequence reads TGTGCCAGCTCTGGGGACACAGATACGCAGTATTTT. This sequence uses TRBV5-4 and TRBJ2-3; confidence is insufficient to name the D gene. From the germline V gene (reference sequence), CDR1 is SGHNT and CDR2 is YYREEE. V is shortened by 7 bases, J by 2 bases, and the region joining them spans 8 bases. From the cysteine through the phenylalanine, the CDR3 covers 12 amino acids. The retained sequence is limited to the CDR3, 36 bases, with the frame set at the first base. The entire variable domain, with the stretches around the CDR3 drawn from the reference TRBV5-4 and TRBJ2-3 proteins, is ETGVTQSPTHLIKTRGQQVTLRCSSQSGHNTVSWYQQALGQGPQFIFQYYREEENGRGNFPPRFSGLQFPNYSSELNVNALELDDSALYLCASSGDTDTQYFGPGTRLTVL.